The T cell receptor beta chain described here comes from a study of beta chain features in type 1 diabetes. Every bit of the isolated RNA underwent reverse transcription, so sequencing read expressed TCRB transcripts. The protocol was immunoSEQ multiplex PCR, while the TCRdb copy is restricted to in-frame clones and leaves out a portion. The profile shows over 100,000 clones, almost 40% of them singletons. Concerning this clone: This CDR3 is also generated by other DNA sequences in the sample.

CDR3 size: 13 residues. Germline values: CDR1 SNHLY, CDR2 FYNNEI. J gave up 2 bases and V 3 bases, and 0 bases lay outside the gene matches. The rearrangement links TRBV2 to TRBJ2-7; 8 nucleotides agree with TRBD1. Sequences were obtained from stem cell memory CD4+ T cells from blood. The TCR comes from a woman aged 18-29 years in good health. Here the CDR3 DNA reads TGTGCCAGCAGTGACAGGGGGCCCTACGAGCAGTACTTC. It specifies CASSDRGPYEQYF.